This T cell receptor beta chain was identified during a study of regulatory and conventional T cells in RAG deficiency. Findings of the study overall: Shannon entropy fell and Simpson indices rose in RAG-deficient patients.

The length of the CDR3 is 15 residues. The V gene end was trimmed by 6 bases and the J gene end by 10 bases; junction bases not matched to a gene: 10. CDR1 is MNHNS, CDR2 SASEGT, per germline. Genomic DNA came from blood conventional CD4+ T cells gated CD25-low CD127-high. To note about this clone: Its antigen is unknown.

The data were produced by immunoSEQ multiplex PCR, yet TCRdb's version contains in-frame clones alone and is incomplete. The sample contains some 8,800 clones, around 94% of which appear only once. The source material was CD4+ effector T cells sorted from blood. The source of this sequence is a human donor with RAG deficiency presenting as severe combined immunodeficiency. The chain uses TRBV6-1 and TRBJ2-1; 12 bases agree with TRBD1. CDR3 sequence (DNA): TGTGCCAGCAGCCAAGGGGGACAGGGGGCAGGGGAGCAGTTCTTC. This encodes CASSQGGQGAGEQFF.